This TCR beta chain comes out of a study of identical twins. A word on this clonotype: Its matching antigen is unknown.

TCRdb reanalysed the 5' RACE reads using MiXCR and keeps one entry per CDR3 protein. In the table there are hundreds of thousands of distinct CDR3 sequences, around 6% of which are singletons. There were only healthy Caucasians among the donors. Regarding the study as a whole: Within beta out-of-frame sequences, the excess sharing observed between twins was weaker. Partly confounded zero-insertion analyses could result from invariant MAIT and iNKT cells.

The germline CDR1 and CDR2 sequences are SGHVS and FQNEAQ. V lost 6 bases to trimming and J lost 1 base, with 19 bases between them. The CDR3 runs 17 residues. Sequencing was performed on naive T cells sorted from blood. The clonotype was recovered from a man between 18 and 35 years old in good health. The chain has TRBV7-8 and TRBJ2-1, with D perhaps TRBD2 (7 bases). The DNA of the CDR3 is TGTGCCAGCAGACGTCTTAGAGGGGGGGGTTCCTACAATGAGCAGTTCTTC. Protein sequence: CASRRLRGGGSYNEQFF.